The T cell receptor beta chain described here comes from a study of lymphopenia after photon versus proton radiotherapy. Overall study findings and caveats: Better survival with proton therapy was suggested as possible, not demonstrated. After the lymphocyte nadir, photon-treated repertoires showed oligoclonal expansion, especially of CD8+ Temra cells.

Sequencing used immunoSEQ multiplex PCR; TCRdb keeps in-frame clones, though not all of them. This table has roughly 38,000 clones, 90% to 95% appearing once. This CDR3 spans 13 amino acids. Germline lookup yields CDR1 MGHDK and CDR2 SYGVNS. The V end was cut by 6 bases, the J end by 4 bases, with 9 bases between. A note on this clone: Its antigen remains unidentified.

The source material was peripheral blood, sampled from a patient treated with photon-based radiotherapy. The source of this sequence is a man between 60 and 70 years old with cholangiocarcinoma. The gene calls are TRBV25-1 and TRBJ2-2, with D unresolved. The chain's CDR3 is CASRLDVTGELFF. The DNA for the CDR3 is TGTGCCAGCAGGTTAGACGTCACCGGGGAGCTGTTTTTT.